The next 22 T cell receptor beta chains were all read from a single sample in a study of blood T cell repertoires in COVID-19. Assay used: immunoSEQ multiplex PCR; TCRdb lists only in-frame clones, some missing. The table includes about 120,000 clones, roughly 88% detected once. The sample comprised peripheral blood. All receptors come from a woman between 50 and 59 years old with active or convalescent COVID-19.

This rearrangement joins TRBV30 to TRBJ1-1; D is uncertain. This CDR3 contains 11 residues. In germline, CDR1 is GTSNPN, CDR2 SVGIG (reference sequence). Trimming took 3 bases from V and 3 from J, leaving 5 bases between them. The CDR3 spells CAWRADTEAFF. Here the CDR3 DNA reads TGTGCCTGGAGGGCAGACACTGAAGCTTTCTTT.

The chain uses TRBV30 and TRBJ2-2; no clear D gene. The germline gives CDR1 GTSNPN, CDR2 SVGIG (reference sequence). Trimming cost V 0 bases and J 5 bases, with 7 bases left between them. This CDR3 has 13 amino acids. CDR3 residues: CAWSVRWTGELFF. The CDR3 DNA follows: TGTGCCTGGAGTGTACGGTGGACCGGGGAGCTGTTTTTT.

The J gene is TRBJ1-5, the V gene TRBV19; D might be TRBD1 (6 bases). The CDR3 loop spans 15 amino acids. The germline V gene encodes CDR1 LNHDA and CDR2 SQIVND (reference sequence). Trimming shortened V by 5 bases and J by 6 bases, and 17 bases separated the two germline ends. The CDR3, as DNA: TGTGCCAGTAGTCTAACAGGTAAAGGGGGTCAGCCCCAGCATTTT. It is translated as CASSLTGKGGQPQHF.

This rearrangement joins TRBV9 to TRBJ2-1; D might be TRBD2 (5 bases). Germline CDR1 SGDLS, CDR2 YYNGEE. The V end lost 1 base, the J end lost 1 base, and 9 bases lay between the germline ends. The CDR3 loop spans 15 amino acids. The CDR3 nucleotides read TGTGCCAGCAGCGTAACGGGAATTTCCTACAATGAGCAGTTCTTC. The encoded protein is CASSVTGISYNEQFF. The whole variable domain, filled in from reference TRBV9 and TRBJ2-1, reads DSGVTQTPKHLITATGQRVTLRCSPRSGDLSVYWYQQSLDQGLQFLIQYYNGEERAKGNILERFSAQQFPDLHSELNLSSLELGDSALYFCASSVTGISYNEQFFGPGTRLTVL.

The J gene is TRBJ1-5, the V gene TRBV10-3, with unresolved D. CDR3 size: 14 residues. CDR1 is ENHRY and CDR2 is SYGVKD in the germline V gene. V lost 5 bases and J lost 0, with 8 bases in between. The chain's CDR3 is CAISTTLSNQPQHF. CDR3 nucleotide sequence: TGTGCCATCAGTACTACCCTTAGCAATCAGCCCCAGCATTTT.

This chain links TRBV6-4 with TRBJ2-7, with D uncertain. There are 10 residues in the CDR3. The germline CDR1 and CDR2 sequences are MRHNA and SNTAGT. V lost 9 bases and J 10 bases, leaving 13 bases between the germline ends. CDR3 amino acids: CASTIIDQYF. The CDR3 nucleotides read TGTGCCAGTACTATTATAGATCAGTACTTC.

The gene calls are TRBV12-5 and TRBJ2-7, with D perhaps matching TRBD1 (5 bases). The CDR3 consists of 15 residues. Trimming removed 6 bases at V and 3 bases at J, with 18 bases between. Germline V gene sequence: CDR1 LGHNT, CDR2 FRNRAP. The CDR3 sequence is CASGSQDTTYYEQYF. Written as DNA, the CDR3 is TGTGCTAGTGGGTCCCAGGACACAACCTACTACGAGCAGTACTTC.

This CDR3 is CASSFGRAVTGTYEQYF. The CDR3 bases are TGTGCCAGCAGCTTTGGTCGGGCCGTGACAGGGACCTACGAGCAGTACTTC. The genes are TRBV7-9 and TRBJ2-7, with 7 bases matching TRBD1. The ends lost 3 bases at V and 2 bases at J; junction bases unmatched: 13. This CDR3 is 17 amino acids long. Germline lookup yields CDR1 SEHNR and CDR2 FQNEAQ (reference sequence).

The rearrangement joins TRBV5-1 to TRBJ2-1, with D unresolved. CDR1 is SGHRS and CDR2 is YFSETQ in the germline V gene. V was clipped by 2 bases and J by 1 base, with 16 bases between them. This CDR3 contains 17 residues. The CDR3 sequence is CASSFRSMTTSYNEQFF. The CDR3 coding sequence is TGCGCCAGCAGCTTTCGCTCCATGACAACTTCCTACAATGAGCAGTTCTTC.

The chain recombines TRBV12-5 with TRBJ2-5; D is ambiguous. V was shortened by 6 bases and J by 5 bases, with 13 bases between the two germline ends. This CDR3 contains 13 residues. In germline, CDR1 is LGHNT, CDR2 FRNRAP. Written as DNA, the CDR3 is TGTGCTAGTGGCCCAGGAACCATGGAGACCCAGTACTTC. Translating gives CASGPGTMETQYF.

The chain combines TRBV9 with TRBJ2-1, with D perhaps TRBD2 (6 bases). The germline V gene has CDR1 SGDLS and CDR2 YYNGEE. The CDR3 covers 14 residues. With 0 bases removed from V and 4 bases from J, the gap between germline ends came to 8 bases. CDR3 nucleotide sequence: TGTGCCAGCAGCGTAGATGGGACTTACAATGAGCAGTTCTTC. Encoded protein: CASSVDGTYNEQFF.

The chain recombines TRBV7-3 with TRBJ2-7; 9 bases match TRBD1. Germline assignment: CDR1 SGHTA and CDR2 FQGTGA. V gave up 1 base and J gave up 4 bases; unmatched junction bases: 5. The CDR3 is made up of 15 amino acids. This CDR3 is CASSLMGQGLYEQYF. Here the CDR3 DNA reads TGTGCCAGCAGCTTAATGGGACAGGGTTTGTACGAGCAGTACTTC.

V usage is TRBV4-1 and J usage is TRBJ2-2; TRBD1 is a possible D gene (5 bases). In germline, CDR1 is MGHRA, CDR2 YSYEKL. The germline V and J ends were trimmed by 4 bases and 2 bases, with 14 bases remaining between them. The length of the CDR3 is 16 residues. This CDR3 is CASSPSVGANTGELFF. As DNA, the CDR3 is TGCGCCAGCAGCCCGAGCGTAGGGGCTAACACCGGGGAGCTGTTTTTT.

The chain combines TRBV27 with TRBJ1-1; 10 nucleotides line up with TRBD1. With 8 bases clipped from V and 3 bases from J, the junction kept 6 bases outside the gene matches. CDR1 is MNHEY, CDR2 SMNVEV, per germline (reference sequence). The CDR3 sequence is 14 residues long. The CDR3 loop is CASVRQGADTEAFF. Written as DNA, the CDR3 is TGTGCCAGCGTTCGACAGGGGGCTGACACTGAAGCTTTCTTT.

This clone was counted between two and nine times. V gene TRBV6-2 or TRBV6-3 combines with J gene TRBJ1-2; TRBD1 agrees at 9 bases. The germline gives CDR1 MNHEY, CDR2 SVGEGT. V lost 6 bases to trimming and J lost 4 bases; unmatched junction nucleotides: 15. The CDR3 is 17 residues long. DNA for the CDR3: TGTGCCAGCAGCCCCCGGGACAGGGCCGACCCTGTCTATGGCTACACCTTC. This translates into CASSPRDRADPVYGYTF.

The J gene is TRBJ2-1, the V gene TRBV7-8; D might be TRBD1 (7 bases). V lost 4 bases and J 0 bases, leaving 22 bases between the germline ends. Germline V lookup: CDR1 SGHVS, CDR2 FQNEAQ. CDR3 length: 19 residues. The CDR3 region is CASSSTRRAGGSSYNEQFF. The CDR3 DNA follows: TGTGCCAGCAGCTCAACGCGCAGGGCAGGGGGGAGCTCCTACAATGAGCAGTTCTTC.

CDR3 sequence reads: CASRVHHRGHTEAFF. The CDR3 bases are TGTGCCAGTAGAGTTCATCACAGGGGGCACACTGAAGCTTTCTTT. V gene TRBV19 combines with J gene TRBJ1-1, with 9 nucleotides matching TRBD1. This CDR3 comprises 15 residues. The germline V gene encodes CDR1 LNHDA and CDR2 SQIVND (reference sequence). The V and J ends lost 6 bases and 3 bases, in that order; junction bases with no gene match: 8.

The gene calls are TRBV5-6 and TRBJ2-3; D is possibly TRBD1 (5 bases). V shed 0 bases and J shed 1 base, with 9 bases lying between them. CDR1 and CDR2 from the germline V gene are SGHDT and YYEEEE. There are 15 residues in the CDR3. The CDR3 here is CASSLAVGRTDTQYF. The CDR3 region has the DNA TGTGCCAGCAGCTTGGCCGTGGGGCGCACAGATACGCAGTATTTT.

The CDR3 is CATSREQGVGEKLFF. The CDR3 DNA follows: TGTGCCACCAGCAGAGAACAGGGGGTGGGTGAAAAACTGTTTTTT. The chain uses TRBV15 and TRBJ1-4; 8 positions match TRBD1. Losses at the gene ends were 0 bases for V and 7 bases for J; bases not matched to a gene: 4. Germline CDR1 is LNHNV and CDR2 is YYDKDF (reference sequence). CDR3 length: 15 amino acids.

The chain uses TRBV11-3 and TRBJ2-1, with 9 bases that match TRBD2. With 2 bases clipped from V and 8 bases from J, the junction kept 10 bases outside the gene matches. CDR1 SGHNT and CDR2 YENEEA come from the germline V gene. The CDR3 contains 16 residues. The CDR3 is CASSLFTAGGEDEQFF. The CDR3, as DNA: TGTGCCAGCAGCTTATTTACTGCGGGAGGGGAGGATGAGCAGTTCTTC.

The chain is built from TRBV23-1 and TRBJ2-5; 8 bases are a match to TRBD2. TRBV23-1 is given ORF status, its function remaining uncertain. The CDR3 is 14 residues long. Trimming removed 2 bases from V and 5 bases from J; junction bases left unmatched: 4. This chain's CDR3 is CASSQVGGEETQYF. CDR3 in DNA: TGCGCCAGCAGTCAAGTCGGGGGGGAGGAGACCCAGTACTTC.

The chain is built from TRBV28 and TRBJ2-6; the match to TRBD2 covers 7 bases. Trimming removed 6 bases from V and 0 bases from J; junction bases left unmatched: 5. The CDR3 consists of 16 residues. In germline, CDR1 is MDHEN, CDR2 SYDVKM. CDR3 nucleotides: TGTGCCAGCAGCCCTGGGGGGGGCTCTGGGGCCAACGTCCTGACTTTC. Translating it yields CASSPGGGSGANVLTF.